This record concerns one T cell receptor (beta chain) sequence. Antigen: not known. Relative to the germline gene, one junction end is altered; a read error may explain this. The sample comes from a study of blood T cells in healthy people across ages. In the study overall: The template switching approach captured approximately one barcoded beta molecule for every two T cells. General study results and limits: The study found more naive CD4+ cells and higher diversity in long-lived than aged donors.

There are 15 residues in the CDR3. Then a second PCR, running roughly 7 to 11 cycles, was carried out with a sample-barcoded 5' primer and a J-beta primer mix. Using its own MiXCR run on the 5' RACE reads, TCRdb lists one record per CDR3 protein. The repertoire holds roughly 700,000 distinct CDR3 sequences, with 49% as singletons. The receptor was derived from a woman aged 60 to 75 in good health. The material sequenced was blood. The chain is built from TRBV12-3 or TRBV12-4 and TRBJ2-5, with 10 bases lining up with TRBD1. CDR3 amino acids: CANSYRQGAGETQYF. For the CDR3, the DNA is TGTGCCAACAGTTATCGACAGGGGGCGGGAGAGACCCAGTACTTC.